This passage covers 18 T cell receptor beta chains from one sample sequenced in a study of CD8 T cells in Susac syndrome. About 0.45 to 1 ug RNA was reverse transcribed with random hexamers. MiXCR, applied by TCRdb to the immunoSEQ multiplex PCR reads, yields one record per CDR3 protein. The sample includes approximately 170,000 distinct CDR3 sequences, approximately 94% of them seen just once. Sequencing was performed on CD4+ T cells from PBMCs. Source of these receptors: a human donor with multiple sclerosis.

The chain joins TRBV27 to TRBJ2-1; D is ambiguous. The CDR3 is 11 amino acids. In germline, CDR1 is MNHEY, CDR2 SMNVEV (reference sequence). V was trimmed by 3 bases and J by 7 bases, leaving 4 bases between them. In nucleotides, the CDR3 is TGTGCCAGCAGTTTGCAGAATGAGCAGTTCTTC. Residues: CASSLQNEQFF.

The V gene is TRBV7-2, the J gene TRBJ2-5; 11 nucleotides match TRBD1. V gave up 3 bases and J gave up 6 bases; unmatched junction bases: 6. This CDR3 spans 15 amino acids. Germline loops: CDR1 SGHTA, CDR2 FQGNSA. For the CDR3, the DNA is TGTGCCAGCAGCTTGGGGACAGGGGGAGGAAAGACCCAGTACTTC. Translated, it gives CASSLGTGGGKTQYF.

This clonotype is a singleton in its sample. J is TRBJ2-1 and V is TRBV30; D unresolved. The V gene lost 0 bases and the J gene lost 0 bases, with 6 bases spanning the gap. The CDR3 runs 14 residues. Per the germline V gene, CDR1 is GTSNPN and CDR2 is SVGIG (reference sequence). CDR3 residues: CAWSVIGSYNEQFF. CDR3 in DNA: TGTGCCTGGAGTGTAATAGGCTCCTACAATGAGCAGTTCTTC.

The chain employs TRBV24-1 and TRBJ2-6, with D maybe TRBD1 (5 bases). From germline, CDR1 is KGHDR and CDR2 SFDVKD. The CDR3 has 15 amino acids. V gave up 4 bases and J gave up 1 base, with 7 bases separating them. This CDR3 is CATSEDTSGANVLTF. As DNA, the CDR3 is TGTGCCACCAGTGAGGACACGTCTGGGGCCAACGTCCTGACTTTC.

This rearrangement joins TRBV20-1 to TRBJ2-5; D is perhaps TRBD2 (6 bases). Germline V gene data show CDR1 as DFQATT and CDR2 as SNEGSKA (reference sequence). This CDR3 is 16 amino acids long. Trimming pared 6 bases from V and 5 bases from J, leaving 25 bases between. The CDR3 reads CSAPKNSGGVLETQYF. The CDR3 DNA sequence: TGCAGTGCCCCCAAGAATAGCGGTGGGGTCTTGGAGACCCAGTACTTC.

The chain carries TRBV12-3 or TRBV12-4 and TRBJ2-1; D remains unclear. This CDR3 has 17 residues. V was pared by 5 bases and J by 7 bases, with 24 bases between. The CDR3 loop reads CASSRPAPRASPNEQFF. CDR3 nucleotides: TGTGCCAGCAGTCGACCCGCCCCTCGTGCCTCTCCGAATGAGCAGTTCTTC.

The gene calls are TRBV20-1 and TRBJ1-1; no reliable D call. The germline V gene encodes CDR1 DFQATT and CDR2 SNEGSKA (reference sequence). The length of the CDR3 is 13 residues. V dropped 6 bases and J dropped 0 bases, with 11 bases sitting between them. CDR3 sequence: CSARRDMNTEAFF. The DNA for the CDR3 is TGCAGTGCCCGACGAGACATGAACACTGAAGCTTTCTTT.

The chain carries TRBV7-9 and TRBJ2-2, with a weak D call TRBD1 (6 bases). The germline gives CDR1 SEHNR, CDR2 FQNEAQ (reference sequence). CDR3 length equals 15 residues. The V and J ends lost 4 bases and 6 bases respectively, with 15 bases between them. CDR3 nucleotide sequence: TGTGCCAGCAGCTCTACAGGGAGTTTTTCCGGGGAGCTGTTTTTT. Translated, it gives CASSSTGSFSGELFF.

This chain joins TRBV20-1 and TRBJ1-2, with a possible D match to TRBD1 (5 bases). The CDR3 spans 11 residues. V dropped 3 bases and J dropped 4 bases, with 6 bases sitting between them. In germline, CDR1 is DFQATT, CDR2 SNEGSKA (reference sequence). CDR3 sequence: CSARTVYGYTF. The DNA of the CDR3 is TGCAGTGCTAGGACAGTCTATGGCTACACCTTC.

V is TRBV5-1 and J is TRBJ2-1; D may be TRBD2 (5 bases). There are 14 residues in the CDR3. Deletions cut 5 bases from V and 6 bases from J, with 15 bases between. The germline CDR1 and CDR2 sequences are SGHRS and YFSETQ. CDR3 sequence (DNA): TGCGCCAGCAGGGAGGCCCGGGCCCCCAATGAGCAGTTCTTC. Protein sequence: CASREARAPNEQFF.

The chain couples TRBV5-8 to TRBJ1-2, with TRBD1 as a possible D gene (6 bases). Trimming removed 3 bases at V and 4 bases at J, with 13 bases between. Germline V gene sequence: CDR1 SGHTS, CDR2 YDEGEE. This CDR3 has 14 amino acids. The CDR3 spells CASSSQGIGYGYTF. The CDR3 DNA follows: TGTGCCAGCAGCTCACAGGGTATTGGCTATGGCTACACCTTC.

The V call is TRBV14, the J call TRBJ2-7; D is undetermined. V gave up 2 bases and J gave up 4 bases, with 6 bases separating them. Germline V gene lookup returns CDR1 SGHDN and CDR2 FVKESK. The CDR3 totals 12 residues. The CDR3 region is CASSQQLYEQYF. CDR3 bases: TGTGCCAGCAGCCAACAGCTTTACGAGCAGTACTTC.

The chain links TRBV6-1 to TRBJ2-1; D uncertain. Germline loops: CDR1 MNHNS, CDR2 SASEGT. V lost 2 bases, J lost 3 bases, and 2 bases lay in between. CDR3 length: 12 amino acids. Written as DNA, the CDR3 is TGTGCCAGCAGTGAAAGCTACAATGAGCAGTTCTTC. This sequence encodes CASSESYNEQFF.

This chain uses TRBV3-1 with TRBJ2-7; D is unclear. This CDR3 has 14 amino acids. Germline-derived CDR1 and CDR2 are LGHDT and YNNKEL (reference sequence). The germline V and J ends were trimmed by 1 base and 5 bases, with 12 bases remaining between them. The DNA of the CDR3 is TGTGCCAGCAGCCAAGGAACGGCCGGGCACGAGCAGTACTTC. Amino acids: CASSQGTAGHEQYF.

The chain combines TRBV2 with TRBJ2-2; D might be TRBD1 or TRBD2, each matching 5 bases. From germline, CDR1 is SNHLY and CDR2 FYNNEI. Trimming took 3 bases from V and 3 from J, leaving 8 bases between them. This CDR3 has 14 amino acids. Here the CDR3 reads CASSEGTYTGELFF. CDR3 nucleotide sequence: TGTGCCAGCAGTGAGGGGACCTACACCGGGGAGCTGTTTTTT.

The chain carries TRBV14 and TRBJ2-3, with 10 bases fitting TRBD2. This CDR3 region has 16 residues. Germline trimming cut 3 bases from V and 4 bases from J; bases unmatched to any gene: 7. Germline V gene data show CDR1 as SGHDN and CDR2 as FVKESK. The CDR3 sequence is CASSHASGRPSDTQYF. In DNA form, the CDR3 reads TGTGCCAGCAGCCACGCTAGCGGGAGACCCTCAGATACGCAGTATTTT.

The CDR3 DNA sequence: TGTGCCAGCAGCCCTGGGCCCACCCGAGAGACCCAGTACTTC. Amino acids: CASSPGPTRETQYF. The chain joins TRBV28 to TRBJ2-5; no definite D call. CDR1 and CDR2 from the germline V gene are MDHEN and SYDVKM. V was pared by 6 bases and J by 4 bases, with 15 bases between. CDR3 length equals 14 residues.

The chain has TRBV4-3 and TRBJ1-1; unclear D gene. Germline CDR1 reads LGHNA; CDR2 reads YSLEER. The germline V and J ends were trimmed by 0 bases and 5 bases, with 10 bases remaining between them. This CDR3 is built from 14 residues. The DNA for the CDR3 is TGCGCCAGCAGCCAAGATTTTTGGAGGACTGAAGCTTTCTTT. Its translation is CASSQDFWRTEAFF.